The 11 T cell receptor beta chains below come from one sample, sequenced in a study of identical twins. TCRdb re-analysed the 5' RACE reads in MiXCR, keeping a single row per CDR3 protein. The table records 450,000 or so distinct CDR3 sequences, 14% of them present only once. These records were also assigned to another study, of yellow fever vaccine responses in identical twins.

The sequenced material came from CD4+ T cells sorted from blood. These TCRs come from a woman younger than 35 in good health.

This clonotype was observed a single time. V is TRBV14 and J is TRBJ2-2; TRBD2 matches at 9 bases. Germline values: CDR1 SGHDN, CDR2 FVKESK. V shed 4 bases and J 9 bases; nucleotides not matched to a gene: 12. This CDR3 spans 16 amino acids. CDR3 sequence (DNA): TGTGCCAGCAGCCGCGCGGGGGGGGATATATATCGGGAGCTGTTTTTT. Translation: CASSRAGGDIYRELFF.

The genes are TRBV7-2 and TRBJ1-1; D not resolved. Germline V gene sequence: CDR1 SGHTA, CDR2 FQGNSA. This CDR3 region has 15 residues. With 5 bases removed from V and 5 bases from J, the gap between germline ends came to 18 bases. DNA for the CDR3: TGTGCCAGCAGCCCGATAGGCCCTGGCGTTACTGAAGCTTTCTTT. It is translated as CASSPIGPGVTEAFF.

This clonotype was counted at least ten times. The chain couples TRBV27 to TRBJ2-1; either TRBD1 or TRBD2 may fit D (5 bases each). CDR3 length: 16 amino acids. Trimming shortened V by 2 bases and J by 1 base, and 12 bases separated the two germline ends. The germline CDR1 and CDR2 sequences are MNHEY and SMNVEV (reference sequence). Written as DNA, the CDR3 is TGTGCCAGCAGTTTAATTGGGGGTTCTTCCTACAATGAGCAGTTCTTC. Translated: CASSLIGGSSYNEQFF.

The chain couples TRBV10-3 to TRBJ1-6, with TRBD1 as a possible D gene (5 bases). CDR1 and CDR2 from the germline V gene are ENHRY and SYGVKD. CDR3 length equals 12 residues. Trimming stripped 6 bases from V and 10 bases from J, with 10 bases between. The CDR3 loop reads CAIRGLESPLHF. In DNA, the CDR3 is TGTGCCATCAGGGGGCTAGAGTCACCCCTCCACTTT.

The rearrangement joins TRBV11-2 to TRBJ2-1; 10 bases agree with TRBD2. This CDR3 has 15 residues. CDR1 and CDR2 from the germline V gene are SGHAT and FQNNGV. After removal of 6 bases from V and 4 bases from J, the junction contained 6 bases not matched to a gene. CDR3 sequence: CASRYGLAVYNEQFF. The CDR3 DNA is TGTGCCAGCAGGTACGGACTAGCGGTATACAATGAGCAGTTCTTC.

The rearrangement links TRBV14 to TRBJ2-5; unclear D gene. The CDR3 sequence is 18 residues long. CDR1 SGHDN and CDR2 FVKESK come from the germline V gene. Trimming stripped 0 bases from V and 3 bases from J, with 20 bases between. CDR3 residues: CASSQDSPGSKQEETQYF. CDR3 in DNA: TGTGCCAGCAGCCAAGATTCCCCAGGCTCTAAGCAGGAAGAGACCCAGTACTTC.

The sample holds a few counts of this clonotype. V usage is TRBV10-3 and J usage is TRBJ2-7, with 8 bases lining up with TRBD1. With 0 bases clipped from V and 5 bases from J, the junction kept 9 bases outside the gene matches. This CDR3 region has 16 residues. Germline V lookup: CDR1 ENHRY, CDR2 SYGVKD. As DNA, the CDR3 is TGTGCCATCAGTGAGTCGAGAGGACAGGGCGTCCACGAGCAGTACTTC. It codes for CAISESRGQGVHEQYF.

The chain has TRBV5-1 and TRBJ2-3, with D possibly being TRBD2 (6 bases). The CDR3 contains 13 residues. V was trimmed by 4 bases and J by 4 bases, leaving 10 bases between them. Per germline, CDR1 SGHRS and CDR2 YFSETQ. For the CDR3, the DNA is TGCGCCAGCAGCCCACGGAGGGCAGATACGCAGTATTTT. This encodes CASSPRRADTQYF.

CDR3 in DNA: TGTGCCAGCACTGGCGGGAGGGCCTCCTACAATGAGCAGTTCTTC. Residues: CASTGGRASYNEQFF. The rearrangement joins TRBV7-2 to TRBJ2-1; 9 bases map to TRBD2. The germline CDR1 and CDR2 sequences are SGHTA and FQGNSA. This CDR3 is 15 amino acids long. The J segment lost 0 bases and the V segment lost 7 bases, leaving 4 bases of the junction unmatched. The whole variable domain, filled in from reference TRBV7-2 and TRBJ2-1, reads GAGVSQSPSNKVTEKGKDVELRCDPISGHTALYWYRQSLGQGLEFLIYFQGNSAPDKSGLPSDRFSAERTGGSVSTLTIQRTQQEDSAVYLCASTGGRASYNEQFFGPGTRLTVL.

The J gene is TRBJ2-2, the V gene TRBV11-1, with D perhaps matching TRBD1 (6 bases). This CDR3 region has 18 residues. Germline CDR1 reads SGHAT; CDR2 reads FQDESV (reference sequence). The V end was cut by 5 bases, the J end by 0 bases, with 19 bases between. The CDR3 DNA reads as TGTGCCAGCAGCAGTAAAACCGGGACAACCGCGAACACCGGGGAGCTGTTTTTT. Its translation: CASSSKTGTTANTGELFF.

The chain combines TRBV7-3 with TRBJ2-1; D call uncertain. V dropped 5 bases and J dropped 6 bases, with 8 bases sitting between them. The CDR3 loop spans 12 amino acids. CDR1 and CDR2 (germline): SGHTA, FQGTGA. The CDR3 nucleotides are TGTGCCAGCAGCCAGAGTACCAATGAGCAGTTCTTC. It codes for CASSQSTNEQFF. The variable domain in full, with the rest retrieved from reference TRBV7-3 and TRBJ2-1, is GAGVSQTPSNKVTEKGKYVELRCDPISGHTALYWYRQSLGQGPEFLIYFQGTGAADDSGLPNDRFFAVRPEGSVSTLKIQRTERGDSAVYLCASSQSTNEQFFGPGTRLTVL.